A single sample gave rise to the 9 T cell receptor beta chains below, sequenced in a study of vaccination and CD4 T cells after COVID-19. The antigens for these receptors are not known. Indicated treatment: approximately nine-day PBMC culture with coronavirus spike peptide pools or control peptides (ViraFEST assay). The Oncomine TCR Beta short-read assay was what sequenced the DNA obtained from cultured CD4+ T cells. In TCRdb, the PCR reads were re-called with MiXCR into one record per CDR3 protein. The sample records fewer than 15,000 distinct CDR3 sequences, roughly 50% being singletons. The sample taken for sequencing was CD4+ T cells from blood, cultured in vitro. These receptors were obtained from a human donor who had recovered from COVID-19.

The chain carries TRBV29-1 and TRBJ1-2; tentative D call: TRBD1 (5 bases). Germline CDR1 and CDR2: SQVTM and ANQGSEA. The CDR3 length is 13 residues. Trimming shortened V by 4 bases and J by 4 bases, and 13 bases separated the two germline ends. This CDR3 reads CSVGGYGGYGYTF. In nucleotides, the CDR3 is TGCAGCGTTGGCGGCTATGGGGGCTATGGCTACACCTTC.

The V call is TRBV5-8, the J call TRBJ2-7, with D hard to call. Trimming pared 5 bases from V and 5 bases from J, leaving 8 bases between. Per germline, CDR1 SGHTS and CDR2 YDEGEE. The CDR3 totals 11 residues. CDR3 DNA sequence: TGTGCCAGCAGTCGCAACCACGAGCAGTACTTC. This encodes CASSRNHEQYF.

This chain uses TRBV19 with TRBJ1-6; D not resolved. V lost 0 bases to trimming and J lost 9 bases, with 6 bases between them. Germline V gene lookup returns CDR1 LNHDA and CDR2 SQIVND (reference sequence). The CDR3 is 13 amino acids. The CDR3, as DNA: TGTGCCAGTAGTATAGACGTTCCTTCACCCCTCCACTTT. The encoded protein is CASSIDVPSPLHF.

This chain links TRBV11-3 with TRBJ2-1; D might be TRBD2 (6 bases). CDR1 SGHNT and CDR2 YENEEA come from the germline V gene. This CDR3 comprises 18 residues. The ends were cut back, 0 bases at V and 0 bases at J, with 15 bases in the middle. CDR3 loop: CASSLDGTSRSSYNEQFF. Written as DNA, the CDR3 is TGTGCCAGCAGCTTAGATGGGACTTCCAGAAGCTCCTACAATGAGCAGTTCTTC.

The CDR3 loop is CASSSRQGAYEQYF. In nucleotides, the CDR3 is TGTGCCAGCAGCTCACGGCAGGGGGCTTACGAGCAGTACTTC. The chain employs TRBV7-9 and TRBJ2-7; 8 nucleotides agree with TRBD1. Germline V lookup: CDR1 SEHNR, CDR2 FQNEAQ (reference sequence). This CDR3 spans 14 amino acids. The trim removed 4 bases at V and 4 bases at J, leaving 6 bases unmatched.

The chain combines TRBV20-1 with TRBJ2-7; D might be TRBD1 or TRBD2, each matching 5 bases. The CDR3 has 14 amino acids. V was pared by 5 bases and J by 3 bases, with 17 bases between. In germline, CDR1 is DFQATT, CDR2 SNEGSKA (reference sequence). The CDR3 here is CSASPSGRRYEQYF. CDR3 nucleotide sequence: TGCAGTGCTTCACCCTCGGGACGGCGCTACGAGCAGTACTTC.

The chain recombines TRBV20-1 with TRBJ1-1; 7 positions agree with TRBD1. V dropped 5 bases and J dropped 5; count of bases not matched to a gene: 17. This CDR3 is built from 16 residues. CDR1 DFQATT and CDR2 SNEGSKA come from the germline V gene (reference sequence). CDR3 sequence (DNA): TGCAGTGCTGGGAGGTTCGTGGCAGGGGGTATTACTGAAGCTTTCTTT. Amino acids: CSAGRFVAGGITEAFF.

This clonotype appeared a few times. The rearrangement links TRBV20-1 to TRBJ2-4; 7 bases agree with TRBD2. The J segment lost 0 bases and the V segment lost 5 bases, leaving 10 bases of the junction unmatched. The CDR3 sequence is 16 residues long. Germline loops: CDR1 DFQATT, CDR2 SNEGSKA (reference sequence). CDR3 DNA sequence: TGCAGTGCTCCCGTGGGGGGGAGCATAGCCAAAAACATTCAGTACTTC. Its protein product is CSAPVGGSIAKNIQYF.

The chain links TRBV6-2 or TRBV6-3 to TRBJ1-1, with 7 nucleotides matching TRBD1. Germline V gene data show CDR1 as MNHEY and CDR2 as SVGEGT. J lost 3 bases, V lost 2 bases, and 3 bases had no gene match. This CDR3 is 14 amino acids long. This CDR3 is CASSYRGLDTEAFF. In nucleotides, the CDR3 is TGTGCCAGCAGTTACAGGGGGCTGGACACTGAAGCTTTCTTT.